The T cell receptor beta chain under discussion was sequenced for a study of T cells in Graves' hyperthyroidism and ophthalmopathy. Study observations and caveats: Peripheral blood also featured most of the thyroid clonotypes expanded above 0.001. By a 13 V-J model, ophthalmopathy was set apart from stable hyperthyroidism.

RNA transcripts gave rise to amplified TCR beta CDR3 regions. The primer set for the first-round RT-PCR of the TCR CDR3 was HTBI. TCRdb itself ran the multiplex PCR reads through MiXCR, one entry per CDR3 protein. The table lists about 46,000 distinct CDR3 sequences, approximately 49% of them singletons. In germline, CDR1 is DFQATT, CDR2 SNEGSKA (reference sequence). The germline V and J ends were trimmed by 3 bases and 4 bases, with 9 bases remaining between them. The CDR3 length is 12 residues. Within the sample, this clonotype is large. Its antigen is unknown. The genes are TRBV20-1 and TRBJ2-5; D remains ambiguous. This clonotype was sampled from a woman aged 45-59 years with Graves' hyperthyroidism. Sequenced sample: peripheral blood or thyroid tissue (not recorded which). CDR3 sequence reads: CSARVPPETQYF. CDR3 coding DNA: TGCAGTGCTAGGGTCCCCCCAGAGACCCAGTACTTC.